The next 14 T cell receptor beta chains were all read from a single sample in a study of T cell repertoires in cytomegalovirus infection. Antigen specificity for these receptors is unknown. MiXCR was run by TCRdb on the reads, yielding one entry per CDR3 protein. Of some 800,000 distinct CDR3 sequences listed, around a third are singletons. Sequences were derived from cultured CD8+ T cells from PBMCs, sampled from culture after CMV antigen stimulation. The receptors originated from a human donor in good health (CMV status not recorded). Some clones in this sample may be carry-over from other donors' samples.

This clonotype was seen a handful of times. The chain recombines TRBV5-5 with TRBJ2-2; perhaps D is TRBD1 or TRBD2 (5 bases each). The V end was cut by 2 bases, the J end by 4 bases, with 15 bases between. The germline gives CDR1 SGHKS, CDR2 YYEKEE (reference sequence). This CDR3 is 16 amino acids long. This CDR3 reads CASSLGTAFPTGELFF. In DNA form, the CDR3 reads TGTGCCAGCAGCTTAGGGACGGCGTTCCCCACCGGGGAGCTGTTTTTT.

V is TRBV12-3 or TRBV12-4 and J is TRBJ1-1; D call uncertain. Trimming pared 11 bases from V and 1 base from J, leaving 8 bases between. The CDR3 contains 11 residues. For the CDR3, the DNA is TGTGCCGGGCCCACGAACACTGAAGCTTTCTTT. Translating gives CAGPTNTEAFF.

The chain carries TRBV5-4 and TRBJ2-1; TRBD2 agrees at 9 bases. Trimming cost V 4 bases and J 6 bases; bases outside gene matches: 5. From germline, CDR1 is SGHNT and CDR2 YYREEE (reference sequence). There are 14 residues in the CDR3. The CDR3 DNA reads as TGTGCCAGCAGCACACTAGCGGGCGGCAATGAGCAGTTCTTC. Translation gives CASSTLAGGNEQFF.

This chain links TRBV7-9 with TRBJ2-3; D not certain. There are 15 residues in the CDR3. Looked up from germline, CDR1 is SEHNR and CDR2 is FQNEAQ (reference sequence). V gave up 2 bases and J gave up 0 bases, with 9 bases separating them. The CDR3 loop reads CASSLSLGSTDTQYF. CDR3 DNA: TGTGCCAGCAGCTTAAGTCTGGGGAGCACAGATACGCAGTATTTT. Full variable domain (rest looked up from reference TRBV7-9 and TRBJ2-3): DTGVSQNPRHKITKRGQNVTFRCDPISEHNRLYWYRQTLGQGPEFLTYFQNEAQLEKSRLLSDRFSAERPKGSFSTLEIQRTEQGDSAMYLCASSLSLGSTDTQYFGPGTRLTVL.

The rearrangement uses TRBV15 and TRBJ1-2; maybe TRBD1 (5 bases). The CDR3 has 14 residues. Trimming took 0 bases from V and 4 from J, leaving 9 bases between them. CDR1 and CDR2 from the germline V gene are LNHNV and YYDKDF (reference sequence). The CDR3 here is CATSREGEPYGYTF. CDR3 nucleotide sequence: TGTGCCACCAGCAGAGAGGGGGAGCCCTATGGCTACACCTTC.

For this clonotype: A much larger clone differs from this one at a single base, so this may be a read error. The CDR3 DNA reads as TGTGCCAGCAACAAAATTCGCGGGACCCACAATGAGCAGTTCTTC. This translates into CASNKIRGTHNEQFF. This chain links TRBV7-3 with TRBJ2-1; D possibly corresponds to TRBD2 (6 bases). This CDR3 is built from 15 residues. Trimming shortened V by 7 bases and J by 5 bases, and 18 bases separated the two germline ends. Germline CDR1 is SGHTA and CDR2 is FQGTGA.

The V call is TRBV7-9, the J call TRBJ1-2; D is unclear. V lost 2 bases and J 12 bases, leaving 7 bases between the germline ends. The CDR3 sequence is 10 residues long. Germline values: CDR1 SEHNR, CDR2 FQNEAQ (reference sequence). CDR3 sequence: CASSLLTDTF. Written as DNA, the CDR3 is TGTGCCAGCAGCTTACTCACGGACACCTTC.

This clonotype was counted between two and nine times. The CDR3 nucleotides read TGTGCCAGCAGCCTTACAGGGGTGGGGAATGAGCAGTTCTTC. It specifies CASSLTGVGNEQFF. The chain uses TRBV6-2 or TRBV6-3 and TRBJ2-1, with 7 bases aligning to TRBD1. After removal of 6 bases from V and 7 bases from J, the junction contained 9 bases not matched to a gene. The CDR3 extends over 14 amino acids. Looked up from germline, CDR1 is MNHEY and CDR2 is SVGEGT.

The sample holds many counts of this clonotype. This rearrangement joins TRBV12-3 or TRBV12-4 to TRBJ2-7; perhaps TRBD2 as D (5 bases). V dropped 1 base and J dropped 4 bases, with 11 bases sitting between them. This CDR3 has 14 amino acids. The CDR3 protein is CASSLGRGGYEQYV. In DNA form, the CDR3 reads TGTGCCAGCAGTTTAGGTCGGGGTGGGTACGAGCAGTACGTC.

This clonotype has just a few counts. The chain couples TRBV28 to TRBJ1-5; a possible D gene is TRBD1 (6 bases). Trimming left V 1 base short and J 11 bases short, with 21 bases between. Germline V gene data show CDR1 as MDHEN and CDR2 as SYDVKM. This CDR3 is 16 amino acids long. The chain's CDR3 is CASSLSFGGVMETQHF. As DNA, the CDR3 is TGTGCCAGCAGTTTATCGTTCGGGGGCGTGATGGAGACCCAGCATTTT.

Notes on this clonotype: Since a much larger clone is just one base distant, this may be a read error. This chain connects TRBV6-5 to TRBJ1-4; D might be TRBD1 (6 bases). Trimming pared 5 bases from V and 4 bases from J, leaving 11 bases between. This CDR3 has 14 amino acids. Germline values: CDR1 MNHEY, CDR2 SVGAGI. The CDR3: CASSPRGHNEKLFF. CDR3 DNA sequence: TGTGCCAGCAGTCCTCGGGGACATAATGAAAAACTGTTTTTT.

A remark on this clonotype: The junction shows a germline mismatch at one end, possibly a read error. This chain uses TRBV25-1 with TRBJ2-2; no clear D gene. Per germline, CDR1 MGHDK and CDR2 SYGVNS. There are 13 residues in the CDR3. CDR3 residues: CANSEFYTGELFF. CDR3 sequence (DNA): TGTGCCAACAGTGAATTCTACACCGGGGAGCTGTTTTTT.

The chain couples TRBV2 to TRBJ2-1; D may be TRBD2 (7 bases). The CDR3 is 18 amino acids. Germline V gives CDR1 SNHLY, CDR2 FYNNEI. The ends were cut back, 7 bases at V and 5 bases at J, with 27 bases in the middle. The DNA of the CDR3 is TGTGCCAGCAAGGCGCGGGGCGCGGGGAGGGGGGGGCACAATGAGCAGTTCTTC. It encodes CASKARGAGRGGHNEQFF.

The V and J genes are TRBV6-5 and TRBJ1-1; D is unresolved. Germline values: CDR1 MNHEY, CDR2 SVGAGI. The CDR3 has 16 amino acids. With 2 bases removed from V and 4 bases from J, the gap between germline ends came to 17 bases. CDR3 nucleotides: TGTGCCAGCAGTTACGCCATTGGCCCCGTGGGCACTGAAGCTTTCTTT. Amino acid sequence: CASSYAIGPVGTEAFF.